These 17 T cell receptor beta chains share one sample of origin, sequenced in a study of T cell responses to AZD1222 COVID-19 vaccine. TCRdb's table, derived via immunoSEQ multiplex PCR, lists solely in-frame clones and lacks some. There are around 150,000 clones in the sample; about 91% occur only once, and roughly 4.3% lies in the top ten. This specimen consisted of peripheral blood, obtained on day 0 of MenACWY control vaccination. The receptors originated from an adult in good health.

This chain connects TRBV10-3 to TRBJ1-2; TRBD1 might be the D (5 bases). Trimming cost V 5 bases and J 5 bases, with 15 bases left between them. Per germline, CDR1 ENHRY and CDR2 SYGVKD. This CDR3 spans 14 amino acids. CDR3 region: CAISTGASGYGYTF. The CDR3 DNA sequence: TGTGCCATCAGTACAGGTGCTTCGGGGTATGGCTACACCTTC.

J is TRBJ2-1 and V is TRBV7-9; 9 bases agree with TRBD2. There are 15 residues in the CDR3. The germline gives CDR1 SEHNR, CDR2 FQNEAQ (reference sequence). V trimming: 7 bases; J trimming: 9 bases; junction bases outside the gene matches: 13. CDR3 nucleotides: TGTGCCAGCATCGCGGGACTAGCAGATACAGCTGAGCAGTTCTTC. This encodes CASIAGLADTAEQFF.

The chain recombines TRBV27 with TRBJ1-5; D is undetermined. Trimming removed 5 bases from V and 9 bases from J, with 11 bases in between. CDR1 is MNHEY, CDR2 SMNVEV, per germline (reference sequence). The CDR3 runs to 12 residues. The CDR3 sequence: CASSAPRGPQHF. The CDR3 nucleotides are TGTGCCAGCAGTGCCCCCCGGGGGCCCCAGCATTTT.

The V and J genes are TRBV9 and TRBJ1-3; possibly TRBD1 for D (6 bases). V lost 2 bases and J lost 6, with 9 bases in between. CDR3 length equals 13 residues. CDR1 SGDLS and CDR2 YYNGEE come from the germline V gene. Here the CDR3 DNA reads TGTGCCAGCAGCGTCGGGGGCCAAAACACCATATATTTT. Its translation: CASSVGGQNTIYF. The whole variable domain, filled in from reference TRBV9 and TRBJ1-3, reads DSGVTQTPKHLITATGQRVTLRCSPRSGDLSVYWYQQSLDQGLQFLIQYYNGEERAKGNILERFSAQQFPDLHSELNLSSLELGDSALYFCASSVGGQNTIYFGEGSWLTVV.

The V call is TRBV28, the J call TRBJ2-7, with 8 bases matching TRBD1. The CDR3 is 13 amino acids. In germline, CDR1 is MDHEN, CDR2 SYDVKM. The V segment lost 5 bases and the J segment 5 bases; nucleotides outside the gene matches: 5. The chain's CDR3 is CASSPVTGDEQYF. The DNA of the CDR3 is TGTGCCAGCAGTCCCGTGACAGGGGACGAGCAGTACTTC.

The chain's CDR3 is CASSLGADSTQYF. CDR3 coding DNA: TGTGCCAGCAGTTTAGGGGCGGACTCGACGCAGTATTTT. This rearrangement joins TRBV12-3 or TRBV12-4 to TRBJ2-3, with a tentative D call TRBD2 (5 bases). Trimming stripped 1 base from V and 9 bases from J, with 11 bases between. This CDR3 is built from 13 residues.

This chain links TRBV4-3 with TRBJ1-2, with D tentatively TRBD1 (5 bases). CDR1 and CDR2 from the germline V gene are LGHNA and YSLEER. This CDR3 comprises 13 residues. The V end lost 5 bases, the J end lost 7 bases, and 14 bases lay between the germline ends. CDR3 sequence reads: CASSSHLGAGYTF. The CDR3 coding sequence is TGCGCCAGCAGCTCCCACCTCGGGGCTGGCTACACCTTC.

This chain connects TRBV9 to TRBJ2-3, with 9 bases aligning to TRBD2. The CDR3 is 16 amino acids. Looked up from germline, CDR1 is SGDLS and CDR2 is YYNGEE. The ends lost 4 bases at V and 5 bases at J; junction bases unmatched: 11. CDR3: CASSPFSGSIQDTQYF. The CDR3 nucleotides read TGTGCCAGCAGCCCCTTTAGCGGGAGTATCCAAGATACGCAGTATTTT.

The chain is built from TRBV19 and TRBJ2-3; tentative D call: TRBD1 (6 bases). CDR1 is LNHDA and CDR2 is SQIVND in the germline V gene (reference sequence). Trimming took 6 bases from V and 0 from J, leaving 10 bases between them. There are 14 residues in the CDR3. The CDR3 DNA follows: TGTGCCAGTAGACAGGGTACTAGCACAGATACGCAGTATTTT. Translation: CASRQGTSTDTQYF.

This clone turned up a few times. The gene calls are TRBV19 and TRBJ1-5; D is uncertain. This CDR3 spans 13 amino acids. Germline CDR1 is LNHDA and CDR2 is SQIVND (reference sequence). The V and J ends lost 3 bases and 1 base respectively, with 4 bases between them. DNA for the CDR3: TGTGCCAGTAGTATGGCCAGCAATCAGCCCCAGCATTTT. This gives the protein CASSMASNQPQHF.

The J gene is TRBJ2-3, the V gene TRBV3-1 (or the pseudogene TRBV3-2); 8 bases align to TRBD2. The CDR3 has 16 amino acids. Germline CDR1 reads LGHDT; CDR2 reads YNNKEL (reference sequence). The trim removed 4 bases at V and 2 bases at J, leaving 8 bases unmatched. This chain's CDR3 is CASSPLAGSPTDTQYF. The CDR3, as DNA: TGTGCCAGCAGCCCGTTAGCGGGATCCCCCACAGATACGCAGTATTTT.

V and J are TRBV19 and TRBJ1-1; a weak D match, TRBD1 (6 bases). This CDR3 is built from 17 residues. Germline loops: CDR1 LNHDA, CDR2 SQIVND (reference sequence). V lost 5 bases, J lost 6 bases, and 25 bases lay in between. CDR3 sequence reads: CASSFSPGGAYSAEAFF. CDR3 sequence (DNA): TGTGCCAGTAGTTTTTCCCCGGGGGGCGCCTATAGTGCTGAAGCTTTCTTT.

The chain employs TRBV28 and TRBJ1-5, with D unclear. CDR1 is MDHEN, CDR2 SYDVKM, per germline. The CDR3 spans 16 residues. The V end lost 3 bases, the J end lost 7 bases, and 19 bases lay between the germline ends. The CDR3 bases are TGTGCCAGCAGTTTTGCGGACCGACTGACCGGGCAGCCCCAGCATTTT. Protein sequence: CASSFADRLTGQPQHF.

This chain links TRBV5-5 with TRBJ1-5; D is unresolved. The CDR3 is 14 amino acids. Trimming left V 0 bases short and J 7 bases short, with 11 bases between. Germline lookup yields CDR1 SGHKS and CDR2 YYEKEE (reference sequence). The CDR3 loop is CASSLEAVYQPQHF. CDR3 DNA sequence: TGTGCCAGCAGCTTGGAGGCAGTCTACCAGCCCCAGCATTTT.

CDR3 DNA: TGTGCCACCAGTGATAACCAGAGGGGTTCCGGGGAGCTGTTTTTT. Protein sequence: CATSDNQRGSGELFF. The chain employs TRBV24-1 and TRBJ2-2; tentatively, D is TRBD1 or TRBD2 (5 bases each). The CDR3 is 15 amino acids. The germline CDR1 and CDR2 sequences are KGHDR and SFDVKD. Trimming took off 3 bases at V and 6 bases at J, with 13 bases between the two ends.

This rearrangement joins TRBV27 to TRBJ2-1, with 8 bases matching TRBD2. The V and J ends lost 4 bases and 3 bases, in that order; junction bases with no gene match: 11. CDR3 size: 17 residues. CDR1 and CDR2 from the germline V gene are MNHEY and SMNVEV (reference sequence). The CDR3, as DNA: TGTGCCAGCAGTTCGGGGGCTCTAGCGGGCCTCTACAATGAGCAGTTCTTC. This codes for CASSSGALAGLYNEQFF.

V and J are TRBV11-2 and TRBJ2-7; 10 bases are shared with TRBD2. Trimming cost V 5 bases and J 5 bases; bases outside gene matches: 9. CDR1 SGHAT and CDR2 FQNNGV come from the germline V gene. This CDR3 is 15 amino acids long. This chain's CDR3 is CASSPLAGGGDEQYF. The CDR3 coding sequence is TGTGCCAGCAGCCCATTAGCGGGAGGAGGTGACGAGCAGTACTTC.